This T cell receptor (beta chain) emerged from a study of T cells after yellow fever vaccination. Overall study results and limits: Detected again after the booster were most primary-vaccination clones, at roughly 95% CD4 and 88% CD8. Abundant contaminating clonotypes from the bulk population could appear in FACS-sorted repertoires. A faster peak, day 5 versus 15, was reached by the weaker secondary response.

The CDR3 covers 12 residues. Germline values: CDR1 ENHRY, CDR2 SYGVKD. Trimming took off 8 bases at V and 5 bases at J, with 12 bases between the two ends. The study made its TCR cDNA through 5'RACE template switching. That step introduced a universal primer site along with UMIs. MiXCR, applied by TCRdb to the 5' RACE reads, yields one record per CDR3 protein. The sample includes approximately 150,000 distinct CDR3 sequences, roughly 8% of them seen just once. In this sample, this clonotype turned up many times. The antigen is undetermined. This sequence joins TRBV10-3 and TRBJ1-1; D is unclear. The TCR originated in a man younger than 40 who received the YFV17D yellow fever vaccine. Sample: CD4+ T cells sorted from PBMCs, taken 5 days after the yellow fever booster vaccination. CDR3 residues: CAIHSGETEAFF. CDR3 sequence (DNA): TGTGCCATCCATTCCGGGGAAACTGAAGCTTTCTTT.